This paragraph covers one TCR beta chain sequence. This clone is a singleton in its sample. Its recognized antigen is unknown. It has no much larger one-base neighbor in the sample; base qualities were not kept. Other DNA sequences of this sample code for an identical CDR3. At one collaborating source in Seattle, patients were enrolled during active infection and were followed longitudinally through the course of disease. Whole blood was collected in K2EDTA tubes by collaborating institutions according to the institutions' own protocols. For TCRbeta analysis, collaborators shipped samples in one of three forms: frozen whole blood, isolated PBMCs, or DNA extracted from either of those sample types. This specimen comes from a study of blood T cell repertoires in COVID-19 (TCRdb year 2020). Some background on the complete study: Samples covering the acute and convalescent phases of COVID-19 were provided by collaborators in the United States, Italy and Spain. Sample metadata almost always included a de-identified subject ID, COVID-19 status, age in years and sex. Where available, HLA class I and class II types were obtained from metadata supplied by the sample provider rather than from assay-based typing. The repertoires were released in a freely available public database meant as a resource for research on the immune response to SARS-CoV-2. The prospective study material was composed of cDNA or gDNA derived from T cells, B-cell-depleted T cells, or PBMCs. The samples were drawn from the first 160 participants of the ongoing ImmuneRACE study and from 950 to 1,500 subjects provided by 6 global collaborators. Deeply sampled blood TCRbeta repertoires from subjects exposed to, actively infected with, or recovered from COVID-19 were included in the dataset.

Broad study findings and their caveats: Clinical and demographic metadata were provided uncurated, with the amount varying by source and participant.

TCRbeta CDR3 regions were amplified from genomic DNA by means of the immunoSEQ Assay, a bias-controlled multiplex PCR. From the authors' description of their analysis: Nucleated cell counts per sample were estimated from amplification of reference gene primers within the assay. To quantify the absolute abundance of each unique TCRbeta CDR3 rearrangement, sequence reads were collapsed and filtered. Productive Simpson clonality was computed per sample as the square root of Simpson's diversity index over productive rearrangements. TCRdb's version of the immuneACCESS table is confined to in-frame rearrangements and falls short of the full clone set. An unresolved V gene accounts for under half of the shortfall where checked; the remainder is of unknown origin. The DNA gave D and trimming, while V, J and clone size come from that table. The sample table records about 310,000 clones; roughly 88% of these occur just once. Roughly 2.9% of the sample goes to the ten largest clones.

Reading from cysteine to phenylalanine, the CDR3 counts 15 amino acids. The CDR3 DNA has 45 bases and is translated from base 1. Clipping removes 3 bases from V and 8 bases from J, with 7 as the unmatched junction base count. The germline V gene (reference sequence) specifies SEHNR as CDR1 and FQNEAQ as CDR2. Sequencing was performed on peripheral blood. The rearranged chain carries TRBV7-9 and TRBJ1-4; the central 9 bases match TRBD1. The TCR sequence derives from a woman in her twenties or thirties with COVID-19, enrolled during active disease. The CDR3 protein is CASSLMGQGGEKLFF. The DNA sequence is given as TGTGCCAGCAGCTTGATGGGACAGGGTGGAGAAAAACTGTTTTTT.